This T cell receptor (beta chain) came from a study of CD4 and CD8 cells across lung adenocarcinoma regions. TCRdb processed the PCR reads anew with MiXCR; each CDR3 protein has one entry. This sample yields roughly 11,000 distinct CDR3 sequences, of which 53% are seen a single time; 30% to 40% belongs to the top ten. Localized lung adenocarcinoma, a non-small cell lung cancer, affected the donors. What was sequenced was CD8+ T cells from the center of a lung tumor. The TCR sequence derives from a female donor with lung adenocarcinoma. The CD4 and CD8 labels of this study may be unreliable.

CDR3 region: CASRAIGGPTKDTQYF. CDR3 bases: TGTGCCAGCAGGGCTATCGGGGGCCCAACCAAAGATACGCAGTATTTT. J is TRBJ2-3 and V is TRBV6-1, with D perhaps assigned TRBD1 or TRBD2 (6 bases each). Trimming left V 6 bases short and J 5 bases short, with 21 bases between. CDR3 length: 16 residues. Germline V CDR1 and CDR2: MNHNS, SASEGT.